Following are 17 T cell receptor beta chains from one sample sequenced in a study of blood T cell repertoires in COVID-19 (dated by TCRdb to about 2020). The method was the immunoSEQ multiplex PCR assay. Here the immuneACCESS table is served through TCRdb, limited to in-frame sequences with V and J called. Missing clones are a known gap in these copies; in checked studies unresolved V genes cover under half, and the rest lacks a known reason. The sample profile shows about 140,000 clones; more than 80% of them were found once. Of the sample, 9.5% to 12% falls within the top ten clones. The material sequenced was peripheral blood. The receptors derive from a woman of 80 years or more with acute or convalescent COVID-19.

V gene TRBV4-3 combines with J gene TRBJ1-1; D not resolved. The CDR3 loop spans 13 amino acids. The germline gives CDR1 LGHNA, CDR2 YSLEER. V was trimmed by 6 bases and J by 0 bases, leaving 8 bases between them. The CDR3 spells CASSTVVNTEAFF. The DNA for the CDR3 is TGCGCCAGCAGTACAGTTGTGAACACTGAAGCTTTCTTT.

The chain couples TRBV5-1 to TRBJ2-7; maybe TRBD1 (5 bases). CDR3 length: 13 residues. Trimming stripped 5 bases from V and 2 bases from J, with 11 bases between. The germline CDR1 and CDR2 sequences are SGHRS and YFSETQ. In nucleotides, the CDR3 is TGCGCCAGCAGAGAGAGACAGACCTACGAGCAGTACTTC. Encoded protein: CASRERQTYEQYF. Drawing the rest from reference TRBV5-1 and TRBJ2-7, the complete variable domain is KAGVTQTPRYLIKTRGQQVTLSCSPISGHRSVSWYQQTPGQGLQFLFEYFSETQRNKGNFPGRFSGRQFSNSRSEMNVSTLELGDSALYLCASRERQTYEQYFGPGTRLTVT.

The V gene is TRBV18, the J gene TRBJ1-1; unclear D gene. This CDR3 is built from 15 residues. V was pared by 4 bases and J by 2 bases, with 14 bases between. Looked up from germline, CDR1 is KGHSH and CDR2 is LQKENI. The CDR3 nucleotides read TGTGCCAGCTCACTAGCGTTGGGAATAAACACTGAAGCTTTCTTT. Its translation: CASSLALGINTEAFF. Full variable domain (missing parts from reference TRBV18 and TRBJ1-1): NAGVMQNPRHLVRRRGQEARLRCSPMKGHSHVYWYRQLPEEGLKFMVYLQKENIIDESGMPKERFSAEFPKEGPSILRIQQVVRGDSAAYFCASSLALGINTEAFFGQGTRLTVV.

The DNA for the CDR3 is TGTGCCTACGGACGGGGTAGGACGTTGAAGGCTGGGTACACAGATACGCAGTATTTT. Translating gives CAYGRGRTLKAGYTDTQYF. V usage is TRBV30 and J usage is TRBJ2-3, with D perhaps matching TRBD2 (5 bases). CDR1 GTSNPN and CDR2 SVGIG come from the germline V gene (reference sequence). This CDR3 spans 19 amino acids. The V end was cut by 7 bases, the J end by 2 bases, with 31 bases between.

As regards this clone: At the DNA level, this CDR3 is encoded by other sequences in the same sample as well. The chain joins TRBV5-1 to TRBJ2-5, with D possibly TRBD2 on 5 matching bases. With 3 bases removed from V and 4 bases from J, the gap between germline ends came to 10 bases. Per germline, CDR1 SGHRS and CDR2 YFSETQ. The length of the CDR3 is 13 residues. The CDR3 nucleotides are TGCGCCAGCAGCTCTCTAGCTGGAGAGACCCAGTACTTC. It specifies CASSSLAGETQYF.

The chain uses TRBV18 and TRBJ1-5, with D uncertain. Germline assignment: CDR1 KGHSH and CDR2 LQKENI. Trimming took 2 bases from V and 3 from J, leaving 11 bases between them. CDR3 length: 15 residues. The DNA of the CDR3 is TGTGCCAGCTCACCAAATGGCAGGTACAATCAGCCCCAGCATTTT. This translates into CASSPNGRYNQPQHF.

Only one count was recorded for this clone. The J gene is TRBJ2-2, the V gene TRBV30; a weak D match, TRBD2 (6 bases). The CDR3 spans 15 residues. With 2 bases removed from V and 0 bases from J, the gap between germline ends came to 10 bases. Germline assignment: CDR1 GTSNPN and CDR2 SVGIG (reference sequence). CDR3 sequence reads: CAWSSGTSNTGELFF. In DNA form, the CDR3 reads TGTGCCTGGAGTTCCGGGACTTCGAACACCGGGGAGCTGTTTTTT.

This clone was detected once. V and J are TRBV5-5 and TRBJ2-5; D unresolved. Germline lookup yields CDR1 SGHKS and CDR2 YYEKEE (reference sequence). Trimming removed 1 base at V and 1 base at J, with 8 bases between. The CDR3 contains 14 residues. This CDR3 reads CASSLSVPQETQYF. In nucleotides, the CDR3 is TGTGCCAGCAGCTTGTCGGTACCCCAAGAGACCCAGTACTTC.

V gene TRBV5-6 combines with J gene TRBJ2-1; D uncertain. The CDR3 totals 15 residues. Trimming cost V 0 bases and J 2 bases, with 9 bases left between them. Looked up from germline, CDR1 is SGHDT and CDR2 is YYEEEE. The CDR3 loop is CASSLVRLTYNEQFF. CDR3 bases: TGTGCCAGCAGCTTGGTCAGACTCACCTACAATGAGCAGTTCTTC.

The gene calls are TRBV28 and TRBJ1-2; D might be TRBD1 (6 bases). CDR3 size: 14 residues. CDR1 and CDR2 (germline): MDHEN, SYDVKM. Trimming left V 6 bases short and J 4 bases short, with 15 bases between. CDR3 coding DNA: TGTGCCAGCAGGCAGACAGGTTCCCGCTATGGCTACACCTTC. Amino acid sequence: CASRQTGSRYGYTF.

The V call is TRBV6-6, the J call TRBJ1-2, with D perhaps TRBD1 (6 bases). V shed 2 bases and J shed 4 bases, with 11 bases lying between them. The V gene's germline CDR1 is MNHNY and CDR2 SVGAGI (reference sequence). CDR3 length: 14 residues. CDR3 residues: CASSYPGEIYGYTF. CDR3 DNA sequence: TGTGCCAGCAGTTACCCAGGGGAGATCTATGGCTACACCTTC.

Notes on this clone: The sample carries other DNA sequences with the same CDR3. CDR3 bases: TGTGCCTGGAGTGTTGGAGGGAGCAATCAGCCCCAGCATTTT. Translated, it gives CAWSVGGSNQPQHF. This chain uses TRBV30 with TRBJ1-5; D gene ambiguous. The CDR3 contains 14 residues. Trimming cost V 0 bases and J 1 base, with 7 bases left between them. The germline V gene has CDR1 GTSNPN and CDR2 SVGIG (reference sequence).

The rearrangement joins TRBV3-1 (or the pseudogene TRBV3-2) to TRBJ2-7; 7 bases map to TRBD1. The CDR3 loop spans 15 amino acids. The V gene's germline CDR1 is LGHDT and CDR2 YNNKEL (reference sequence). The V gene end was trimmed by 0 bases and the J gene end by 7 bases; junction bases not matched to a gene: 9. The CDR3 DNA sequence: TGTGCCAGCAGCCAAGATCTGTCCGGACAGGTGGAGCAGTACTTC. Amino acids: CASSQDLSGQVEQYF.

The gene calls are TRBV7-9 and TRBJ1-2; the D is unclear. CDR1 and CDR2 (germline): SEHNR, FQNEAQ (reference sequence). With 1 base removed from V and 5 bases from J, the gap between germline ends came to 5 bases. CDR3 length: 12 amino acids. The chain's CDR3 is CASSLEAYGYTF. As DNA, the CDR3 is TGTGCCAGCAGCTTAGAAGCGTATGGCTACACCTTC. The full variable domain, completed using reference TRBV7-9 and TRBJ1-2, is DTGVSQNPRHKITKRGQNVTFRCDPISEHNRLYWYRQTLGQGPEFLTYFQNEAQLEKSRLLSDRFSAERPKGSFSTLEIQRTEQGDSAMYLCASSLEAYGYTFGSGTRLTVV.

The chain links TRBV5-6 to TRBJ2-1; maybe TRBD1 (7 bases). The CDR3 is 16 residues long. Per the germline V gene, CDR1 is SGHDT and CDR2 is YYEEEE. The V and J ends lost 4 bases and 2 bases respectively, with 16 bases between them. This CDR3 is CASSRGGGGAYNEQFF. The CDR3 coding sequence is TGTGCCAGCAGCCGGGGAGGAGGGGGCGCCTACAATGAGCAGTTCTTC. The variable domain in full, completed from reference TRBV5-6 and TRBJ2-1, reads DAGVTQSPTHLIKTRGQQVTLRCSPKSGHDTVSWYQQALGQGPQFIFQYYEEEERQRGNFPDRFSGHQFPNYSSELNVNALLLGDSALYLCASSRGGGGAYNEQFFGPGTRLTVL.

The chain couples TRBV19 to TRBJ1-5; 11 bases align to TRBD1. The CDR3 consists of 14 residues. V dropped 7 bases and J dropped 8; count of bases not matched to a gene: 7. The V gene's germline CDR1 is LNHDA and CDR2 SQIVND (reference sequence). The CDR3 sequence is CASKTGTGGKPQHF. CDR3 sequence (DNA): TGTGCCAGTAAAACCGGGACAGGGGGTAAGCCCCAGCATTTT.

DNA for the CDR3: TGTGCCAGCAGTGAAACACGAATGAACACTGAAGCTTTCTTT. This encodes CASSETRMNTEAFF. The J gene is TRBJ1-1, the V gene TRBV2; D gene uncertain. The V end was cut by 2 bases, the J end by 0 bases, with 7 bases between. The germline CDR1 and CDR2 sequences are SNHLY and FYNNEI. This CDR3 is 14 amino acids long.